This T cell receptor beta chain was identified during a study of blood T cell repertoires in COVID-19. Across the study: The United States, Italy and Spain were the sources of the acute and convalescent COVID-19 samples. Sources were T cells, B-cell-depleted T cells, or PBMCs; the material itself was cDNA or gDNA.

This clone was observed once. With 5 bases removed from V and 13 bases from J, the gap between germline ends came to 17 bases. Germline V gene lookup returns CDR1 SGHAT and CDR2 FQNNGV. The CDR3 has 12 amino acids. Per the study methods: For nucleated cells, counts were estimated from reference gene primer amplification. The method was immunoSEQ multiplex PCR; TCRdb's version includes in-frame clones alone and lacks a portion of them. V, J and clone size derive from that table, while D and trimming were established from the DNA sequence. The sample consists of around 260,000 clones, over 75% of them appearing once.

The sequencing input was peripheral blood. The clonotype was recovered from a human donor in a cohort sampled during active COVID-19. The V call is TRBV11-2, the J call TRBJ1-2; no reliable D call. This CDR3 is CASSILGRESTF. The DNA for the CDR3 is TGTGCCAGCAGCATCCTGGGAAGGGAGTCCACCTTC.